This TCR beta chain was identified during a study of Graves' ophthalmopathy and Graves' hyperthyroidism. Study results and limitations: Sensitivity reached 85% to 90% and specificity about 81% for a 13-signature model separating ophthalmopathy from stable hyperthyroidism.

Exclusion criteria comprised other autoimmune diseases, uncontrolled infections, pregnancy or lactation in patients. Establishment of the diagnosis relied upon clinical symptoms, serum thyroxine, TRAb, thyroid ultrasound and orbital computed tomography. On this clonotype itself: Antigen unknown.

Amplification of the TCR beta CDR3 regions used RNA transcripts (as template). First-round RT-PCR with HTBI primers preceded a second-round multiplex PCR. TCRdb itself ran the multiplex PCR reads through MiXCR, one entry per CDR3 protein. The sample holds 740,000 or so distinct CDR3 sequences; 40% are singletons and the top ten take about 40%. With 2 bases clipped from V and 3 bases from J, the junction kept 6 bases outside the gene matches. The CDR3 contains 15 residues. Germline V gene lookup returns CDR1 SGDLS and CDR2 YYNGEE. The sample comprised peripheral blood. This chain links TRBV9 with TRBJ2-5; 8 bases align to TRBD2. The origin of this receptor is an adult man with Graves' ophthalmopathy. The CDR3 is CASSVGGLGKETQYF. The CDR3 nucleotides read TGTGCCAGCAGCGTTGGGGGACTAGGGAAAGAGACCCAGTACTTC.